Listed below are T cell receptor beta chains from one sample, sequenced in a study of shared clonotypes between healthy human individuals. TCRdb's copy holds only in-frame clones and misses some; the assay was immunoSEQ multiplex PCR. The sample contains 490,000 or so clones, around three quarters of which appear only once. The sample taken for sequencing was PBMCs. The receptors come from a woman aged 40 to 50 in good health. Some clones in this sample may be carry-over from other donors' samples. CDR3s include the opening cysteine and the closing phenylalanine or tryptophan. The D gene is left open where the match is weak. The size of a clone is reported for some rows only, either as once, few or many, or as a class for expanded clones.

j_call d_call v_call clone_size cdr3_nt cdr3_aa
TRBJ2-2 . TRBV18 many TGTGCCAGCTCACCTTTTTCAGGGGATGCCGGGGAGCTGTTTTTT CASSPFSGDAGELFF
TRBJ2-7 . TRBV7-6 . TGTGCCAGCAGCCTGTTAGCGGGACAGAGCTCCTACGAGCAGTACTTC CASSLLAGQSSYEQYF
TRBJ2-7 TRBD1 TRBV5-1 once TGCGCCAGCAGCTCAGGGACAGGGAATGAGCAGTACTTC CASSSGTGNEQYF
TRBJ1-5 TRBD1 TRBV6-4 . TGTGCCAGCACATGCGACAGGGCAAACAATCAGCCCCAGCATTTT CASTCDRANNQPQHF
TRBJ1-5 TRBD1 TRBV6-1 . TGTGCCAGCAGGGGATTACAGGGGAAAAATCAGCCCCAGCATTTT CASRGLQGKNQPQHF
TRBJ2-3 TRBD2 TRBV2 once TGTGCCAGCAGTGTCGCGGCTAGCGGGAGCCTCACAGATACGCAGTATTTT CASSVAASGSLTDTQYF
TRBJ1-2 . TRBV2 . TGTGCCAGCTCCGTGGGGCAGCTTTCGGCCTACACCTTC CASSVGQLSAYTF
TRBJ1-4 . TRBV18 once TGTGCCAGCTCACCCCAGGGGCTGTCGGGAAATGAAAAACTGTTTTTT CASSPQGLSGNEKLFF
TRBJ2-7 TRBD1 TRBV5-1 . TGCGCCAGCAGCAATGGACAGGGGGGCTACGAGCAGTACTTC CASSNGQGGYEQYF
TRBJ2-5 . TRBV28 . TGTGCCAGCAGTACCCGCGTAAGGGGGCAAGAGACCCAGTACTTC CASSTRVRGQETQYF
TRBJ1-2 . TRBV28 . TGTGCCAGCAGTTTCCAGAGGGTGGGCTACACCTTC CASSFQRVGYTF
TRBJ2-3 TRBD2 TRBV11-3 . TGTGCCAGCAGCCGTGGACTAGCGGGCCTAAGCACAGATACGCAGTATTTT CASSRGLAGLSTDTQYF
TRBJ2-1 . TRBV5-1 . TGCGCCAGCAGCTTGGAACCAGGGAGCTCCTACAATGAGCAGTTCTTC CASSLEPGSSYNEQFF
TRBJ2-7 . TRBV6-5 . TGTGCCAGCAGTTACGGAGGCGGTTACCCCTACGAGCAGTACTTC CASSYGGGYPYEQYF
TRBJ2-7 TRBD1 TRBV10-1 . TGCGCCAGCAGTGACGCAAGGGGACAGGCAACCTACGAGCAGTACTTC CASSDARGQATYEQYF
TRBJ2-7 . TRBV9 . TGTGCCAGCAGCGCAGAACCCGGCGGGGTCTCCTACGAGCAGTACTTC CASSAEPGGVSYEQYF
TRBJ1-1 . TRBV30 . TGTGCCTGGAGTGTACCCGGGACGGGAACTGAAGCTTTCTTT CAWSVPGTGTEAFF
TRBJ2-2 . TRBV5-1 . TGCGCCAGCAGCGCATTGGGGTCCGGGGAGCTGTTTTTT CASSALGSGELFF
TRBJ2-7 . TRBV5-6 once TGTGCCAGCAGCTTCGGACGGGCCGGAGGGGAGCAGTACTTC CASSFGRAGGEQYF
TRBJ2-3 . TRBV7-9 few TGTGCCAGCAGCCACAAGAGGCAGATTAGCACAGATACGCAGTATTTT CASSHKRQISTDTQYF
TRBJ2-7 TRBD2 TRBV27 . TGTGCCAGCAGTACCGCCCGGACTAGCGGGAGATACGAGCAGTACTTC CASSTARTSGRYEQYF
TRBJ2-3 TRBD2 TRBV7-3 . TGTGCCAGCAGCTTAAGACTAGCGGGAGGATCAGATACGCAGTATTTT CASSLRLAGGSDTQYF
TRBJ2-5 TRBD2 TRBV7-2 . TGTGCCAGCAGCTTGGGAGCGGGAGGGACAGAGACCCAGTACTTC CASSLGAGGTETQYF
TRBJ2-7 TRBD2 TRBV18 . TGTGCCAGCTCACCACCAGGGACTAGTACCTACGAGCAGTACTTC CASSPPGTSTYEQYF
TRBJ2-2 TRBD1 TRBV19 . TGTGCCACAAGAGGGGGCCCCGGGGAGCTGTTTTTT CATRGGPGELFF
TRBJ2-1 . TRBV7-2 . TGTGCCAGCAGCTTAGTTAGCGGAACCACCTACAATGAGCAGTTCTTC CASSLVSGTTYNEQFF
TRBJ2-7 . TRBV30 once TGTGCCTGGAAGCCCCGGGACCCGCTTTCCCAGCAGTACTTC CAWKPRDPLSQQYF
TRBJ2-5 . TRBV2 . TGTGCCAGCAGTGAAGTCAGGGTGGAAGAGACCCAGTACTTC CASSEVRVEETQYF
TRBJ1-1 . TRBV28 . TGTGCCAGCAGGGACGGGACTTTTTCTGAAGCTTTCTTT CASRDGTFSEAFF
TRBJ2-1 TRBD2 TRBV4-2 once TGTGCCAGCAGCCAAAGACTAGCGCGTAATGAGCAGTTCTTC CASSQRLARNEQFF
TRBJ2-3 . TRBV18 . TGTGCCAGCTCACCAGGCCCCTCTAGCACAGATACGCAGTATTTT CASSPGPSSTDTQYF
TRBJ1-4 . TRBV30 . TGTGCCTGGAGTAGGGACCCCAATGAAAAACTGTTTTTT CAWSRDPNEKLFF
TRBJ2-7 TRBD2 TRBV6-6 . TGTGCCAGCACCGCGGGACTAGCGGGCATCTACGAGCAGTACTTC CASTAGLAGIYEQYF
TRBJ2-5 . TRBV2 . TGTGCCAGCACCGTACAGACAGCCGAAGAGACCCAGTACTTC CASTVQTAEETQYF
TRBJ1-2 . TRBV6-1 . TGTGCCAGCAGTGATCGGCAGGAGAACTATGGCTACACCTTC CASSDRQENYGYTF
TRBJ1-1 . TRBV7-9 . TGTGCAATCGGAGTGAACACTGAAGCTTTCTTT CAIGVNTEAFF
TRBJ2-4 . TRBV19 once TGTGCCAGTAGTACCCTCGATGGAAGGAAAAACATTCAGTACTTC CASSTLDGRKNIQYF
TRBJ2-1 . TRBV15 . TGTGCCACCAGCAGAGGAGCCGCCCATGAGCAGTTCTTC CATSRGAAHEQFF
TRBJ2-2 TRBD1 TRBV4-1 . TGCGCCAGCAGCCAGTGGGACAGGGGTTCCACCGGGGAGCTGTTTTTT CASSQWDRGSTGELFF
TRBJ2-2 TRBD2 TRBV7-3 . TGTGCCAGCAGCTTCGGACTAGCGGGCACCGGGGAGCTGTTTTTT CASSFGLAGTGELFF
TRBJ1-2 TRBD1 TRBV29-1 . TGCAGCGTTGATTTTCAGGGGGCAGATGACTACACCTTC CSVDFQGADDYTF
TRBJ1-1 . TRBV7-9 many TGTGCCAGCAGCTTAGGTGGTGGGGCAGGGGCAAGAACTGAAGCTTTCTTT CASSLGGGAGARTEAFF
TRBJ2-1 . TRBV11-2 . TGTGCCAGCAGCCCCGGGGGCGGCTACAATGAGCAGTTCTTC CASSPGGGYNEQFF
TRBJ1-3 . TRBV7-9 . TGTGCCAGCAGCTTAGAGGGGGGGGTCTTCGACACCATATATTTT CASSLEGGVFDTIYF
TRBJ2-1 TRBD2 TRBV28 . TGTGCCAGCAGTTTACTGGCGGGAGATGTAAATGAGCAGTTCTTC CASSLLAGDVNEQFF
TRBJ2-2 . TRBV2 . TGTGCCAGCAGTGAGCGAGGGGCCGGGGAGCTGTTTTTT CASSERGAGELFF
TRBJ2-5 TRBD2 TRBV18 . TGTGCCAGCTCACCGGGACTAGCGGGAGGCGGGCAAGAGACCCAGTACTTC CASSPGLAGGGQETQYF
TRBJ2-1 TRBD2 TRBV4-3 many TGCGCCAGCAGCCAACTACTAGCGGGAGGCGAGCAGTTCTTC CASSQLLAGGEQFF
TRBJ2-2 TRBD1 TRBV9 . TGTGCCAGCAGCGCAAGAGGGACAGGGGGCGCGAGCGGGAGGCAGGGCACCGGGGAGCTGTTTTTT CASSARGTGGASGRQGTGELFF
TRBJ2-2 . TRBV11-3 . TGTGCCAGCAGCCCCCGCAACACCGGGGAGCTGTTTTTT CASSPRNTGELFF
TRBJ1-6 . TRBV5-6 once TGTGCCAGCAGCTTGGTGGCAGGGGATTCACCCCTCCACTTT CASSLVAGDSPLHF
TRBJ2-7 . TRBV23-1 . TGCGCCAGCAGTCAATATCCCCCGAGGGTAGCGGATCAGATCTACGAGCAGTACTTC CASSQYPPRVADQIYEQYF
TRBJ1-1 TRBD1 TRBV5-1 . TGCGCCAGCAGCTCCCTGACAGGGTTCGGGGGAGCTTTCTTT CASSSLTGFGGAFF
TRBJ2-5 . TRBV5-1 . TGCGCCAGCAGCTTACGGAGAGCTCAAGAGACCCAGTACTTC CASSLRRAQETQYF
TRBJ2-1 . TRBV29-1 few TGCAGCGTTGAAGAGGGGAACACCTACAATGAGCAGTTCTTC CSVEEGNTYNEQFF
TRBJ1-2 TRBD1 TRBV4-2 . TGTGCCAGCAGCCAAGCCGGGACAGGGAACTATGGCTACACCTTC CASSQAGTGNYGYTF
TRBJ2-7 . TRBV10-2 . TGCGCCAGCAGTGGGACTTCCAGGGAGATCTACGAGCAGTACTTC CASSGTSREIYEQYF
TRBJ1-2 . TRBV11-3 . TGTGCCAGCAGCCCGGAGCTGCGACGCTATGGCTACACCTTC CASSPELRRYGYTF
TRBJ2-7 . TRBV11-2 . TGTGCCAGCAGCTCCGCCGGGTACGAGCAGTACTTC CASSSAGYEQYF
TRBJ2-3 . TRBV4-1 . TGCGCCAGCAGCCGGGGGCGTAGCACAGATACGCAGTATTTT CASSRGRSTDTQYF